This is a list of T cell receptor beta chains from one sample in a study of T cell responses to AZD1222 COVID-19 vaccine. Produced via immunoSEQ multiplex PCR; TCRdb's table is partial and in-frame only. The sample holds some 130,000 clones, roughly 80% seen once. Specimen: peripheral blood, collected on day 0 of AZD1222 vaccination. All receptors derive from an adult in good health. CDR3s include the opening cysteine and the closing phenylalanine or tryptophan. The D gene is left open where the match is weak. Expanded clones are given a class, and other clones once, few, many or no size at all.

J gene: TRBJ1-2; D gene: .; V gene: TRBV28; clone size: .; CDR3 protein: CASTPGSQVYGYTF; CDR3 DNA: TGTGCCAGCACCCCGGGGTCACAGGTCTATGGCTACACCTTC
J gene: TRBJ1-5; D gene: .; V gene: TRBV29-1; clone size: .; CDR3 protein: CSVVTARRGNQPQHF; CDR3 DNA: TGCAGCGTTGTTACGGCCAGGCGCGGGAATCAGCCCCAGCATTTT
J gene: TRBJ2-3; D gene: TRBD1; V gene: TRBV9; clone size: .; CDR3 protein: CASSSGTGTDTQYF; CDR3 DNA: TGTGCCAGCAGCTCCGGGACAGGGACAGATACGCAGTATTTT
J gene: TRBJ2-7; D gene: .; V gene: TRBV5-6; clone size: .; CDR3 protein: CASSSWGQRVAYEQYF; CDR3 DNA: TGTGCCAGCAGCTCGTGGGGTCAAAGAGTGGCCTACGAGCAGTACTTC
J gene: TRBJ2-7; D gene: .; V gene: TRBV19; clone size: .; CDR3 protein: CASSLKPPAHEQYF; CDR3 DNA: TGTGCCAGTAGCCTGAAACCCCCAGCACACGAGCAGTACTTC
J gene: TRBJ1-1; D gene: TRBD1; V gene: TRBV2; clone size: .; CDR3 protein: CASNPTGRHTEAFF; CDR3 DNA: TGTGCCAGCAACCCGACAGGGCGGCACACTGAAGCTTTCTTT
J gene: TRBJ1-1; D gene: .; V gene: TRBV9; clone size: .; CDR3 protein: CASSPSGGENTEAFF; CDR3 DNA: TGTGCCAGCAGCCCGTCGGGTGGCGAGAACACTGAAGCTTTCTTT
J gene: TRBJ1-2; D gene: .; V gene: TRBV3-1/TRBV3-2; clone size: .; CDR3 protein: CASSPDGGGGGYTF; CDR3 DNA: TGTGCCAGCAGCCCGGATGGCGGAGGTGGGGGCTACACCTTC
J gene: TRBJ2-7; D gene: .; V gene: TRBV28; clone size: .; CDR3 protein: CASSLWESASYEQYF; CDR3 DNA: TGTGCCAGCAGTTTATGGGAATCAGCCTCCTACGAGCAGTACTTC
J gene: TRBJ1-5; D gene: .; V gene: TRBV2; clone size: .; CDR3 protein: CASSGGRMNQPQHF; CDR3 DNA: TGTGCCAGCAGTGGGGGACGGATGAATCAGCCCCAGCATTTT
J gene: TRBJ1-1; D gene: .; V gene: TRBV19; clone size: .; CDR3 protein: CASSISPTVNTEAFF; CDR3 DNA: TGTGCCAGTAGTATAAGCCCAACAGTGAACACTGAAGCTTTCTTT
J gene: TRBJ1-6; D gene: TRBD1; V gene: TRBV24-1; clone size: .; CDR3 protein: CATSAGQGPNSPLHF; CDR3 DNA: TGTGCCACCAGTGCCGGACAGGGGCCAAATTCACCCCTCCACTTT
J gene: TRBJ1-5; D gene: .; V gene: TRBV6-5; clone size: .; CDR3 protein: CASMRGWNQPQHF; CDR3 DNA: TGTGCCAGCATGAGGGGTTGGAATCAGCCCCAGCATTTT
J gene: TRBJ1-1; D gene: .; V gene: TRBV21-1; clone size: .; CDR3 protein: CASRTGDRSMNTEAFF; CDR3 DNA: TGTGCCAGCAGAACAGGGGACCGCTCAATGAACACTGAAGCTTTCTTT
J gene: TRBJ1-2; D gene: .; V gene: TRBV30; clone size: .; CDR3 protein: CAWSGPPGAINYGYTF; CDR3 DNA: TGTGCCTGGAGTGGACCCCCGGGGGCGATAAACTATGGCTACACCTTC
J gene: TRBJ1-1; D gene: .; V gene: TRBV5-6; clone size: once; CDR3 protein: CASSLASRTVTEAFF; CDR3 DNA: TGTGCCAGCAGCTTGGCCTCGCGGACGGTCACTGAAGCTTTCTTT
J gene: TRBJ2-5; D gene: .; V gene: TRBV28; clone size: .; CDR3 protein: CASSYGQPETQYF; CDR3 DNA: TGTGCCAGCAGTTACGGACAGCCAGAGACCCAGTACTTC
J gene: TRBJ2-3; D gene: TRBD2; V gene: TRBV5-4; clone size: few; CDR3 protein: CASREGLAGADTQYF; CDR3 DNA: TGTGCCAGCAGGGAGGGACTAGCGGGGGCTGATACGCAGTATTTT
J gene: TRBJ1-6; D gene: .; V gene: TRBV11-1; clone size: .; CDR3 protein: CASSLESGLPPLHF; CDR3 DNA: TGTGCCAGCAGCTTGGAGTCCGGACTTCCCCCCCTCCACTTT
J gene: TRBJ2-7; D gene: .; V gene: TRBV5-5; clone size: .; CDR3 protein: CASSLEPGPLLEEQYF; CDR3 DNA: TGTGCCAGCAGCTTGGAGCCGGGGCCGCTCCTCGAGGAGCAGTACTTC
J gene: TRBJ2-2; D gene: .; V gene: TRBV7-2; clone size: .; CDR3 protein: CASSPRGGELFF; CDR3 DNA: TGTGCCAGCAGCCCCAGAGGCGGGGAGCTGTTTTTT
J gene: TRBJ2-1; D gene: TRBD2; V gene: TRBV3-1/TRBV3-2; clone size: .; CDR3 protein: CASSQGKGLAGRYNEQFF; CDR3 DNA: TGTGCCAGCAGCCAAGGCAAAGGACTAGCGGGGAGGTACAATGAGCAGTTCTTC
J gene: TRBJ1-5; D gene: .; V gene: TRBV6-1; clone size: .; CDR3 protein: CASSDPGSNQPQHF; CDR3 DNA: TGTGCCAGCAGTGACCCGGGTAGCAATCAGCCCCAGCATTTT